The present entry profiles one T cell receptor (beta chain) with its context. Germline values: CDR1 SQVTM, CDR2 ANQGSEA. The CDR3 is made up of 11 amino acids. Trimming stripped 3 bases from V and 9 bases from J, with 9 bases between. TCRdb's table, derived via immunoSEQ multiplex PCR, lists solely in-frame clones and lacks some. In the table there are just over 20,000 clones, about 88% of which are singletons. The data belong to a study of blood T cell repertoires in COVID-19. This chain links TRBV29-1 with TRBJ2-1, with D possibly TRBD1 on 5 matching bases. What was sequenced was peripheral blood. The TCR was taken from a human donor in a cohort sampled during active COVID-19. The CDR3 here is CSVDRGTEQFF. The CDR3 DNA reads TGCAGCGTTGATAGGGGCACTGAGCAGTTCTTC.